What follows are 12 T cell receptor beta chains derived from one specimen sequenced in a study of naive and memory T cell subsets. Four PCR rounds used nested alpha and beta constant region primers plus the SP2 primer. Using its own MiXCR run on the 5' RACE reads, TCRdb lists one record per CDR3 protein. The data hold roughly 60,000 distinct CDR3 sequences, with approximately 7.2% observed a single time. TCR cDNA received a 3' ligated oligonucleotide that carried a UMI. The receptors stem from a male donor in good health.

This clonotype was seen more than once but under ten times. The gene calls are TRBV29-1 and TRBJ2-2, with D possibly TRBD1 on 6 matching bases. V lost 4 bases and J 2 bases, leaving 11 bases between the germline ends. This CDR3 has 14 amino acids. The germline V gene encodes CDR1 SQVTM and CDR2 ANQGSEA. The CDR3 loop is CSVAGHFNTGELFF. In DNA, the CDR3 is TGCAGCGTTGCGGGACACTTTAACACCGGGGAGCTGTTTTTT.

This clonotype was seen many times. The chain has TRBV5-1 and TRBJ2-7; 8 bases line up with TRBD2. Germline V gives CDR1 SGHRS, CDR2 YFSETQ. The ends lost 2 bases at V and 1 base at J; junction bases unmatched: 11. CDR3 length: 17 amino acids. The CDR3 nucleotides read TGCGCCAGCAGCTTTTACCCCAGCGGGAGTGTGTCCTACGAGCAGTACTTC. Amino acids: CASSFYPSGSVSYEQYF.

In its sample, this clonotype was seen many times. V gene TRBV12-3 or TRBV12-4 combines with J gene TRBJ2-3; D may correspond to TRBD1 or TRBD2 (5 bases each). CDR3 size: 14 residues. Trimming shortened V by 6 bases and J by 0 bases, and 10 bases separated the two germline ends. CDR3 sequence: CASSPRESTDTQYF. CDR3 bases: TGTGCCAGCAGCCCCAGGGAGAGCACAGATACGCAGTATTTT.

In its sample, this clonotype was seen many times. The genes are TRBV27 and TRBJ2-7, with D maybe TRBD2 (5 bases). Germline CDR1 is MNHEY and CDR2 is SMNVEV (reference sequence). V shed 10 bases and J shed 2 bases, with 12 bases lying between them. The CDR3 runs 12 residues. For the CDR3, the DNA is TGTGCCACCAGCACGGGAACCTACGAGCAGTACTTC. Translation: CATSTGTYEQYF.

This clonotype showed up just a few times. The rearrangement uses TRBV5-1 and TRBJ2-2, with 8 bases identical to TRBD1. Looked up from germline, CDR1 is SGHRS and CDR2 is YFSETQ. V lost 0 bases and J lost 5; bases outside the gene matches: 6. CDR3 length equals 16 residues. CDR3 amino acids: CASSLVGQVETGELFF. For the CDR3, the DNA is TGCGCCAGCAGCTTGGTGGGACAGGTGGAGACCGGGGAGCTGTTTTTT.

This clonotype appeared a few times. V gene TRBV12-3 or TRBV12-4 combines with J gene TRBJ2-1, with TRBD2 identical over 9 bases. Trimming at V came to 6 bases and at J to 9 bases, leaving 15 bases not matched to a gene. The CDR3 is 16 residues long. The CDR3 sequence is CASSHSPPREGGEQFF. The CDR3 DNA sequence: TGTGCCAGCAGCCACTCTCCCCCGCGGGAGGGGGGTGAGCAGTTCTTC.

The sample holds a few counts of this clonotype. The CDR3 coding sequence is TGCGCCAGCAGCTTGGGACAGGACCATTACGAGCAGTACTTC. Protein product: CASSLGQDHYEQYF. The chain uses TRBV5-1 and TRBJ2-7; weak D call: TRBD1 (6 bases). The CDR3 extends over 14 amino acids. V was pared by 0 bases and J by 4 bases, with 11 bases between. Germline assignment: CDR1 SGHRS and CDR2 YFSETQ. Full variable domain (missing parts from reference TRBV5-1 and TRBJ2-7): KAGVTQTPRYLIKTRGQQVTLSCSPISGHRSVSWYQQTPGQGLQFLFEYFSETQRNKGNFPGRFSGRQFSNSRSEMNVSTLELGDSALYLCASSLGQDHYEQYFGPGTRLTVT.

This clonotype was observed a handful of times. This chain connects TRBV29-1 to TRBJ1-5, with D unresolved. This CDR3 contains 12 residues. Germline-derived CDR1 and CDR2 are SQVTM and ANQGSEA. V was shortened by 7 bases and J by 7 bases, with 14 bases between the two germline ends. The CDR3 nucleotides read TGCAGCGATCCGGGGAATGGGCAGCCCCAGCATTTT. This gives the protein CSDPGNGQPQHF.

This clonotype has just a few counts. The chain couples TRBV19 to TRBJ1-5; the D is unclear. In germline, CDR1 is LNHDA, CDR2 SQIVND (reference sequence). The CDR3 spans 13 residues. The germline V and J ends were trimmed by 5 bases and 1 base, with 6 bases remaining between them. The CDR3 nucleotides are TGTGCCAGTAGTTACACGAGCAATCAGCCCCAGCATTTT. Protein product: CASSYTSNQPQHF.

This clonotype was counted only a few times. This sequence joins TRBV11-3 and TRBJ1-1; D gene unclear. Germline V lookup: CDR1 SGHNT, CDR2 YENEEA. This CDR3 is 13 amino acids long. Between the trimmed V and J ends, which lost 3 bases and 5 bases, there was a span of 10 bases. CDR3 residues: CASSLGMGTEAFF. CDR3 in DNA: TGTGCCAGCAGCTTGGGGATGGGGACTGAAGCTTTCTTT.

In regard to this clonotype: This may arise from a read error, as a much more abundant clone is one base away. The CDR3 reads CASSQQIGLYGYTF. CDR3 nucleotide sequence: TGTGCCAGCAGCCAACAGATAGGGCTCTATGGCTACACCTTC. The rearrangement uses TRBV3-1 and TRBJ1-2, with unresolved D. This CDR3 is built from 14 residues. Germline CDR1 LGHDT, CDR2 YNNKEL (reference sequence). Trimming left V 2 bases short and J 4 bases short, with 11 bases between.

This clonotype is categorized as medium-sized (0.01 to 0.1%). This sequence joins TRBV7-8 and TRBJ2-3; the match to TRBD2 covers 13 bases. Germline lookup yields CDR1 SGHVS and CDR2 FQNEAQ. This CDR3 spans 18 amino acids. V was clipped by 4 bases and J by 5 bases; unmatched bases: 12. The CDR3 nucleotides read TGTGCCAGCAGCTCCAGAATCGTGACTAGCGGGGGGAGAGATACGCAGTATTTT. This encodes CASSSRIVTSGGRDTQYF.